The 5 T cell receptor beta chains below were found in one sample sequenced in a study of technical replicates of blood from a few donors. Measured with immunoSEQ multiplex PCR; TCRdb has only the in-frame clones, and not every one. The profile covers some 93,000 clones, with 95% appearing a single time and around 0.26% taken by the ten largest. Sequenced sample: T cells isolated from PBMCs. The receptors originated from a human donor in good health.

The chain couples TRBV18 to TRBJ1-4; possible D gene TRBD1, 5 bases. The CDR3 runs 13 residues. The ends were cut back, 2 bases at V and 8 bases at J, with 9 bases in the middle. The germline V gene encodes CDR1 KGHSH and CDR2 LQKENI. This CDR3 is CASSPGAGEKLFF. The CDR3 DNA is TGTGCCAGCTCACCAGGCGCAGGGGAAAAACTGTTTTTT. Filled out from reference TRBV18 and TRBJ1-4, the complete variable domain reads NAGVMQNPRHLVRRRGQEARLRCSPMKGHSHVYWYRQLPEEGLKFMVYLQKENIIDESGMPKERFSAEFPKEGPSILRIQQVVRGDSAAYFCASSPGAGEKLFFGSGTQLSVL.

CDR3 bases: TGTGCCAGCCAAGGCTCAGGGGGCAATCAGCCCCAGCATTTT. Its translation is CASQGSGGNQPQHF. The rearrangement links TRBV28 to TRBJ1-5, with a weak D call TRBD1 (6 bases). V was cut by 8 bases and J by 2 bases, with 13 bases left in between. This CDR3 is built from 14 residues. From germline, CDR1 is MDHEN and CDR2 SYDVKM.

DNA for the CDR3: TGTGCCTGGAGCTACAGGGATACGAACACCGGGGAGCTGTTTTTT. It encodes CAWSYRDTNTGELFF. The chain couples TRBV30 to TRBJ2-2, with a weak D call TRBD1 (6 bases). The V end was cut by 3 bases, the J end by 0 bases, with 11 bases between. CDR1 and CDR2 (germline): GTSNPN, SVGIG (reference sequence). This CDR3 comprises 15 residues. Combining the CDR3 with reference TRBV30 and TRBJ2-2 gives the whole variable domain SQTIHQWPATLVQPVGSPLSLECTVEGTSNPNLYWYRQAAGRGLQLLFYSVGIGQISSEVPQNLSASRPQDRQFILSSKKLLLSDSGFYLCAWSYRDTNTGELFFGEGSRLTVL.

The chain carries TRBV5-5 and TRBJ1-1, with D perhaps TRBD1 (5 bases). Trimming took off 4 bases at V and 2 bases at J, with 15 bases between the two ends. Per the germline V gene, CDR1 is SGHKS and CDR2 is YYEKEE (reference sequence). The CDR3 length is 15 residues. CDR3 DNA: TGTGCCAGCAGCCCTCCTACGACAGTTAACACTGAAGCTTTCTTT. Translation: CASSPPTTVNTEAFF. Full variable domain (outside the CDR3, taken from reference TRBV5-5 and TRBJ1-1): DAGVTQSPTHLIKTRGQQVTLRCSPISGHKSVSWYQQVLGQGPQFIFQYYEKEERGRGNFPDRFSARQFPNYSSELNVNALLLGDSALYLCASSPPTTVNTEAFFGQGTRLTVV.

The J gene is TRBJ1-2, the V gene TRBV5-1, with D possibly matching TRBD1 (6 bases). Germline CDR1 and CDR2: SGHRS and YFSETQ. There are 11 residues in the CDR3. Trimming took 2 bases from V and 8 from J, leaving 7 bases between them. The CDR3 bases are TGCGCCAGCAGCTTACAGGGCGGCTACACCTTC. Its translation: CASSLQGGYTF.